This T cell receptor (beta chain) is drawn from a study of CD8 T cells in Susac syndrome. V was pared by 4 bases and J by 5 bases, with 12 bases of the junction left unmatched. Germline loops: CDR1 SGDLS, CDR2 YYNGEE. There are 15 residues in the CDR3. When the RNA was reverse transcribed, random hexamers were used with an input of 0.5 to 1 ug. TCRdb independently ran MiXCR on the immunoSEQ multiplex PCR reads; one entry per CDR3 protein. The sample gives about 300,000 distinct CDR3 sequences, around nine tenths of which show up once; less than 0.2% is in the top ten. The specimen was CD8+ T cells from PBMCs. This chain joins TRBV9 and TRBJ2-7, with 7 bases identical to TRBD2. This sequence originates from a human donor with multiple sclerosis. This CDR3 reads CASSPTTATSDEQYF. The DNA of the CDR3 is TGTGCCAGCAGCCCGACGACAGCCACTAGCGACGAGCAGTACTTC.